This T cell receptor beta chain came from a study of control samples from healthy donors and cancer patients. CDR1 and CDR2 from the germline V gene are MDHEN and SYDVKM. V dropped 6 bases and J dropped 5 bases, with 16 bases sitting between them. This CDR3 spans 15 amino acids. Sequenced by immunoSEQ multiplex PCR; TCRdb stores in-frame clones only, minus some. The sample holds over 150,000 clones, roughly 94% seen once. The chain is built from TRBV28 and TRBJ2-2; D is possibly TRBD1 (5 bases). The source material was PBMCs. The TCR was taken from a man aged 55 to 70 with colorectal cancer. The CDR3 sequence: CASSPLGLGTGELFF. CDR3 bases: TGTGCCAGCAGCCCTCTGGGGCTTGGAACCGGGGAGCTGTTTTTT.